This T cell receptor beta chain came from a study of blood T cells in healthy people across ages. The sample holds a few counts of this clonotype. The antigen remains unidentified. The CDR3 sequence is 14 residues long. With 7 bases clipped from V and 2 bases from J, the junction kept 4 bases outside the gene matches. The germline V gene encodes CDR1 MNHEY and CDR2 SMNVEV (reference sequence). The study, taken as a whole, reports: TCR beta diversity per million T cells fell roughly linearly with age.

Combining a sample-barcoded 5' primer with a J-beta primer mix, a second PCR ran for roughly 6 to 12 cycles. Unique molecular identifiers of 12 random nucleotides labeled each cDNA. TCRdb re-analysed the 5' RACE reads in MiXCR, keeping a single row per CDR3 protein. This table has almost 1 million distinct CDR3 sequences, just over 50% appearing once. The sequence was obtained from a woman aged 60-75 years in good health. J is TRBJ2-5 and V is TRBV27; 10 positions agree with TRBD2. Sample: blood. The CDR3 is CASMASGSQETQYF. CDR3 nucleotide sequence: TGTGCCAGCATGGCTAGCGGGAGTCAAGAGACCCAGTACTTC.